The 16 T cell receptor beta chains below all came from one sample that was sequenced in a study of blood T cell repertoires in COVID-19. Method: immunoSEQ multiplex PCR; TCRdb's copy keeps in-frame clones and lacks some. The sample shows more than 45,000 clones, around nine tenths of them seen only once. The sequencing input was peripheral blood. The receptors originated from a human donor with active COVID-19. The donor label of this sample is uncertain.

V gene TRBV7-9 combines with J gene TRBJ2-7; D possibly corresponds to TRBD2 (5 bases). Germline assignment: CDR1 SEHNR and CDR2 FQNEAQ (reference sequence). The CDR3 consists of 14 residues. V gave up 5 bases and J gave up 2 bases, with 13 bases separating them. The CDR3 reads CASSPSGGAYEQYF. DNA for the CDR3: TGTGCCAGCAGCCCATCTGGAGGAGCCTACGAGCAGTACTTC.

This clone was found once. The chain links TRBV28 to TRBJ1-4; D not resolved. This CDR3 comprises 13 residues. The germline V and J ends were trimmed by 1 base and 4 bases, with 4 bases remaining between them. Germline CDR1 reads MDHEN; CDR2 reads SYDVKM. The CDR3 loop reads CASSLSDNEKLFF. Here the CDR3 DNA reads TGTGCCAGCAGTTTATCAGATAATGAAAAACTGTTTTTT.

The chain joins TRBV28 to TRBJ2-1, with 7 bases aligning to TRBD2. Trimming at V came to 7 bases and at J to 2 bases, leaving 5 bases not matched to a gene. This CDR3 is built from 14 residues. From germline, CDR1 is MDHEN and CDR2 SYDVKM. The CDR3 nucleotides are TGTGCCAGCAATGAGCGGGATACCTACAATGAGCAGTTCTTC. Translating it yields CASNERDTYNEQFF.

The chain couples TRBV9 to TRBJ2-2; TRBD2 might be the D (5 bases). Trimming shortened V by 8 bases and J by 6 bases, and 14 bases separated the two germline ends. Germline CDR1 SGDLS, CDR2 YYNGEE. This CDR3 region has 13 residues. CDR3 nucleotide sequence: TGTGCCAGTGGCGGAGGTGGGGCCGGGGAGCTGTTTTTT. This encodes CASGGGGAGELFF.

This clone is a singleton in its sample. CDR3 in DNA: TGTGCCAGCAGCATCGGGACAGCGCGATCGGAGCTGTTTTTT. It translates to CASSIGTARSELFF. This chain joins TRBV5-6 and TRBJ2-2, with TRBD1 identical over 7 bases. Germline V gene data show CDR1 as SGHDT and CDR2 as YYEEEE. CDR3 length equals 14 residues. J was trimmed by 10 bases and V by 4 bases; bases with no gene match: 10.

This clone was recorded once. CDR3 in DNA: TGTGCCAGCAGCAAAGGACTAGCGGGGCTCAATGAGCAGTTCTTC. The encoded protein is CASSKGLAGLNEQFF. The chain combines TRBV5-6 with TRBJ2-1; the match to TRBD2 covers 12 bases. The V segment lost 4 bases and the J segment 6 bases; nucleotides outside the gene matches: 5. The germline gives CDR1 SGHDT, CDR2 YYEEEE. The CDR3 runs 15 residues.

The rearrangement joins TRBV29-1 to TRBJ1-1; 7 bases fit TRBD1. Germline V gene sequence: CDR1 SQVTM, CDR2 ANQGSEA. The CDR3 totals 17 residues. The V gene end was trimmed by 7 bases and the J gene end by 1 base; junction bases not matched to a gene: 18. This chain's CDR3 is CSAIRGRMSGQNTEAFF. Here the CDR3 DNA reads TGCAGCGCCATCAGGGGGAGAATGTCCGGGCAGAACACTGAAGCTTTCTTT.

V usage is TRBV29-1 and J usage is TRBJ1-2; 8 positions agree with TRBD1. The CDR3 runs 14 residues. V gave up 0 bases and J gave up 8 bases; unmatched junction bases: 8. The germline CDR1 and CDR2 sequences are SQVTM and ANQGSEA. The CDR3 nucleotides read TGCAGCGTTGAAGATCCGACAGGGGTAAGAGGCTACACCTTC. Its protein is CSVEDPTGVRGYTF.

This clone was detected only a few times. The chain employs TRBV4-3 and TRBJ2-1, with 7 bases lining up with TRBD2. Germline V gene lookup returns CDR1 LGHNA and CDR2 YSLEER. There are 17 residues in the CDR3. V lost 0 bases to trimming and J lost 4 bases; unmatched junction nucleotides: 9. The CDR3, as DNA: TGCGCCAGCAGCCAAGATCTCGCGCTAGCGGAATACAATGAGCAGTTCTTC. The encoded protein is CASSQDLALAEYNEQFF.

This clone was counted a few times. Sequence at one end of the junction differs from germline and may be a read error. The chain carries TRBV20-1 and TRBJ1-1; TRBD1 might be the D (6 bases). The CDR3 contains 11 residues. From germline, CDR1 is DFQATT and CDR2 SNEGSKA (reference sequence). CDR3 protein: CSARDSRGRIF. CDR3 DNA: TGCAGTGCTAGAGATTCCAGGGGTCGCATTTTT.

This chain links TRBV27 with TRBJ1-3; D may be TRBD1 (6 bases). Germline CDR1 MNHEY, CDR2 SMNVEV (reference sequence). Deletions cut 1 base from V and 0 bases from J, with 13 bases between. The CDR3 spans 17 residues. CDR3 protein: CASSLYWTEISGNTIYF. The CDR3 nucleotides read TGTGCCAGCAGTTTATATTGGACAGAAATCTCTGGAAACACCATATATTTT.

This clone occurred once. J is TRBJ2-3 and V is TRBV4-1; 7 bases align to TRBD1. The CDR3 length is 15 residues. The V gene end was trimmed by 2 bases and the J gene end by 2 bases; junction bases not matched to a gene: 4. Germline V CDR1 and CDR2: MGHRA, YSYEKL. The CDR3 protein is CASSQSGQLTDTQYF. CDR3 nucleotide sequence: TGCGCCAGCAGCCAATCGGGACAGCTCACAGATACGCAGTATTTT.

This clone is medium-sized (0.01 to 0.1%) within its sample. This sequence joins TRBV11-2 and TRBJ2-7, with 7 bases matching TRBD1. The CDR3 sequence is 15 residues long. The junction had 10 bases not matched to a gene; V was cut back by 4 bases and J by 4 bases. The germline gives CDR1 SGHAT, CDR2 FQNNGV. CDR3 loop: CASSSAGTALYEQYF. CDR3 coding DNA: TGTGCCAGCAGCTCAGCCGGGACAGCCCTATACGAGCAGTACTTC.

The sample holds many counts of this clone. The chain carries TRBV9 and TRBJ1-6; TRBD1 matches at 8 bases. Germline V gene sequence: CDR1 SGDLS, CDR2 YYNGEE. The J segment lost 0 bases and the V segment lost 6 bases, leaving 2 bases of the junction unmatched. The CDR3 is 15 amino acids. CDR3 in amino acids: CASNRGSSYNSPLHF. The CDR3 nucleotides are TGTGCCAGCAACAGGGGGAGCTCCTATAATTCACCCCTCCACTTT.

The V call is TRBV20-1, the J call TRBJ2-7, with TRBD2 identical over 7 bases. Germline CDR1 is DFQATT and CDR2 is SNEGSKA (reference sequence). Germline trimming cut 6 bases from V and 8 bases from J; bases unmatched to any gene: 7. CDR3 length equals 11 residues. This CDR3 reads CSARKREQQYF. The CDR3, as DNA: TGCAGTGCAAGAAAGCGGGAACAGCAGTACTTC.

This sequence joins TRBV19 and TRBJ2-7; 9 bases are a match to TRBD1. With V trimmed by 5 bases and J by 5 bases, 10 bases remained unmatched. The CDR3 spans 15 residues. Germline values: CDR1 LNHDA, CDR2 SQIVND (reference sequence). The CDR3: CASSLGGTGYDEQYF. Here the CDR3 DNA reads TGTGCCAGTAGTCTCGGGGGGACAGGGTATGACGAGCAGTACTTC.